A single sample gave rise to the 13 T cell receptor beta chains below, sequenced in a study of T cell repertoires in cytomegalovirus infection. MiXCR was run by TCRdb on the reads, yielding one entry per CDR3 protein. Found here are around 300,000 distinct CDR3 sequences, around 9.5% of them singletons; the top ten hold around 4%. Input material: PBMCs. These receptors came from a human donor in good health (CMV status not recorded). Some clones in this sample may be carry-over from other donors' samples.

This clonotype was counted only a few times. The chain links TRBV7-8 to TRBJ2-7; tentatively, D is TRBD2 (7 bases). With 5 bases removed from V and 0 bases from J, the gap between germline ends came to 23 bases. Germline assignment: CDR1 SGHVS and CDR2 FQNEAQ. The CDR3 is 18 amino acids. CDR3 in DNA: TGTGCCAGCAGCCGAGGGGGGGGAGCGGGGACGACCTCCTACGAGCAGTACTTC. It is translated as CASSRGGGAGTTSYEQYF.

V is TRBV2 and J is TRBJ1-5; D is uncertain. CDR3 length: 13 residues. Germline V gene lookup returns CDR1 SNHLY and CDR2 FYNNEI. V gave up 7 bases and J gave up 2 bases, with 9 bases separating them. The CDR3 sequence: CASTSGGNQPQHF. The DNA for the CDR3 is TGTGCCAGCACCTCCGGTGGCAATCAGCCCCAGCATTTT.

This clonotype was observed at least ten times. The chain is built from TRBV6-1 and TRBJ2-7; 9 bases fit TRBD1. After removal of 5 bases from V and 3 bases from J, the junction contained 17 bases not matched to a gene. The CDR3 consists of 18 residues. The germline V gene has CDR1 MNHNS and CDR2 SASEGT. The CDR3 reads CASSSFKGRDRVIYEQYF. Written as DNA, the CDR3 is TGTGCCAGCAGTTCTTTTAAAGGGCGGGACAGGGTGATCTACGAGCAGTACTTC.

The table lists this clonotype with a count of one. The chain is built from TRBV20-1 and TRBJ1-6; D possibly corresponds to TRBD1 (5 bases). CDR1 and CDR2 from the germline V gene are DFQATT and SNEGSKA (reference sequence). The CDR3 extends over 17 amino acids. The V gene lost 0 bases and the J gene lost 0 bases, with 12 bases spanning the gap. The CDR3 bases are TGCAGTGCTAGAGATAGGGGCGATAGCTCCTATAATTCACCCCTCCACTTT. Amino acid sequence: CSARDRGDSSYNSPLHF.

This clonotype appeared many times. The rearrangement links TRBV28 to TRBJ2-1, with D possibly TRBD1 on 5 matching bases. Trimming took 6 bases from V and 4 from J, leaving 13 bases between them. Looked up from germline, CDR1 is MDHEN and CDR2 is SYDVKM. The CDR3 length is 14 residues. The CDR3 region has the DNA TGTGCCAGCAGGAAAGGGGTGTCGTACAATGAGCAGTTCTTC. It is translated as CASRKGVSYNEQFF.

This chain uses TRBV2 with TRBJ1-1; D uncertain. CDR3 size: 14 residues. V was pared by 3 bases and J by 0 bases, with 8 bases between. Germline V gene data show CDR1 as SNHLY and CDR2 as FYNNEI. For the CDR3, the DNA is TGTGCCAGCAGTGATAGACATCTGAACACTGAAGCTTTCTTT. Encoded protein: CASSDRHLNTEAFF.

The rearrangement links TRBV7-9 to TRBJ1-5; weak D call: TRBD1 (5 bases). The germline CDR1 and CDR2 sequences are SEHNR and FQNEAQ (reference sequence). The CDR3 spans 14 residues. V lost 1 base and J 7 bases, leaving 11 bases between the germline ends. CDR3 bases: TGTGCCAGCAGCTTAGGAGGGGTGGAACAGCCCCAGCATTTT. It is translated as CASSLGGVEQPQHF.

This clonotype was counted many times. The V and J genes are TRBV2 and TRBJ2-2; D is perhaps TRBD2 (7 bases). The CDR3 has 16 amino acids. The V and J ends lost 6 bases and 5 bases respectively, with 19 bases between them. The germline gives CDR1 SNHLY, CDR2 FYNNEI. The CDR3 DNA reads TGTGCCAGCAGAGTTTTTGGGGGGGCCCGAACCGGGGAGCTGTTTTTT. This encodes CASRVFGGARTGELFF.

This clonotype has ten or more counts. The CDR3 spells CASSPLGTSGNGEQYF. The CDR3 DNA follows: TGTGCCAGCAGCCCCCTTGGGACTAGCGGGAACGGTGAGCAGTACTTC. The V gene is TRBV7-2, the J gene TRBJ2-7; TRBD2 matches 13 bases. CDR1 is SGHTA and CDR2 is FQGNSA in the germline V gene. V lost 5 bases and J lost 7; bases outside the gene matches: 11. There are 16 residues in the CDR3.

The V call is TRBV28, the J call TRBJ1-2; weak D call: TRBD1 (5 bases). Germline CDR1 MDHEN, CDR2 SYDVKM. V was clipped by 1 base and J by 4 bases, with 13 bases between them. The CDR3 has 15 residues. The CDR3, as DNA: TGTGCCAGCAGTTTATCCAGGGAAAGACGCTATGGCTACACCTTC. It codes for CASSLSRERRYGYTF.

Ten or more counts support this clonotype. V and J are TRBV7-2 and TRBJ1-3; the D is unclear. The germline V and J ends were trimmed by 0 bases and 2 bases, with 11 bases remaining between them. The CDR3 spans 16 residues. Per germline, CDR1 SGHTA and CDR2 FQGNSA. In DNA, the CDR3 is TGTGCCAGCAGCTTAGCCCCGGGAGGGACTGGAAACACCATATATTTT. Its protein product is CASSLAPGGTGNTIYF.

This clonotype was seen ten or more times. The chain uses TRBV4-1 and TRBJ1-1; the D gene is possibly TRBD1 (5 bases). Germline V lookup: CDR1 MGHRA, CDR2 YSYEKL. The CDR3 contains 17 residues. With 4 bases removed from V and 0 bases from J, the gap between germline ends came to 18 bases. The CDR3 region has the DNA TGCGCCAGCAGCCCCTCCGAGTGGGCGGGGGTGAACACTGAAGCTTTCTTT. Its translation: CASSPSEWAGVNTEAFF.

This chain links TRBV2 with TRBJ2-1; 11 nucleotides align to TRBD2. CDR1 SNHLY and CDR2 FYNNEI come from the germline V gene. The V and J ends lost 3 bases and 2 bases, in that order; junction bases with no gene match: 3. CDR3 size: 16 residues. CDR3 DNA: TGTGCCAGCAGTGACAAGGGACTAGCGGCCTACAATGAGCAGTTCTTC. Its protein is CASSDKGLAAYNEQFF.